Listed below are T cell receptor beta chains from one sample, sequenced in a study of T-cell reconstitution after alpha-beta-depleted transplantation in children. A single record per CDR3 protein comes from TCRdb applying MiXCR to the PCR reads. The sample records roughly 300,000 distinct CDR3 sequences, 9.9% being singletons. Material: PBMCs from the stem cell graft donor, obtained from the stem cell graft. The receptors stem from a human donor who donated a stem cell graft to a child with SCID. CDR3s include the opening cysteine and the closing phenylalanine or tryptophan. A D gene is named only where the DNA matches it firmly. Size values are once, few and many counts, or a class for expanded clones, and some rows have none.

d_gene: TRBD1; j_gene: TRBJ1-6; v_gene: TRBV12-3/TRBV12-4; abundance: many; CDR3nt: TGTGCCAGCAAGGATACAGGGGGCGGGTCACCCCTCCACTTT; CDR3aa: CASKDTGGGSPLHF
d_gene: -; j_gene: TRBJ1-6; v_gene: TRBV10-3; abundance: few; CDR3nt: TGTGCCATCAGTGAGAAAGGGTTGGGTTCACCCCTCCACTTT; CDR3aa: CAISEKGLGSPLHF
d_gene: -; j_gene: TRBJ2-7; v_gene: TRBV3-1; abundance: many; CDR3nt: TGTGCCAGCAGCCTGAGACAGGACTCCTACGAGCAGTACTTC; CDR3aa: CASSLRQDSYEQYF
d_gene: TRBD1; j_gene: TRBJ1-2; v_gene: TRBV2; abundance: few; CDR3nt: TGTGCCAGCAGAGGGACAGGGGGAAACTATGGCTACACCTTC; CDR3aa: CASRGTGGNYGYTF
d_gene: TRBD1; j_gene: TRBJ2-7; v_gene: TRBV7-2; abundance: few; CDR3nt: TGTGCCAGCAGCCCAGGGGGACAGGGGGCGTCCGAGCAGTACTTC; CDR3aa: CASSPGGQGASEQYF
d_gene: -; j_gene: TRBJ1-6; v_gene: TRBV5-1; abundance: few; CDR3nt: TGCGCCAGCAGCTCGAGGAGTCCGTATAATTCACCCCTCCACTTT; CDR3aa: CASSSRSPYNSPLHF
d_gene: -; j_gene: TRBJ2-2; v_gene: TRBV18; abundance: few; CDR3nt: TGTGCCAGCTCACCGATGAAGGGTGGGCGGACGGCGAACACCGGGGAGCTGTTTTTT; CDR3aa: CASSPMKGGRTANTGELFF
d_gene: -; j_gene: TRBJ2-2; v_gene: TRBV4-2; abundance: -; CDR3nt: TGTGCCAGCACCTCCCGGGACGGGTCCACCGGGGAGCTGTTTTTT; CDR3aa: CASTSRDGSTGELFF
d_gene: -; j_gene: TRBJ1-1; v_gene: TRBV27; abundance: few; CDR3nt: TGTGCCAGCGGCCTACTGAACACTGAAGCTTTCTTT; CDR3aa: CASGLLNTEAFF
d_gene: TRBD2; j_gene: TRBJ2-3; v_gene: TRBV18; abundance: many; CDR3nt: TGTGCCAGCTCACCAGTTGCCCCGGGAGGGTTCACAGATACGCAGTATTTT; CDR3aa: CASSPVAPGGFTDTQYF
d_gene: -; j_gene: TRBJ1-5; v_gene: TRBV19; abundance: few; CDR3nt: TGTGCCAGCAAACGCAGGGAAAATCAGCCCCAGCATTTT; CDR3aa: CASKRRENQPQHF
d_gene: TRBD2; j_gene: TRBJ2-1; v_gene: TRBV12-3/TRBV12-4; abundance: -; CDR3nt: TGTGCCAGCACCCAGACTAGCGGGGGGACTCCCTACAATGAGCAGTTCTTC; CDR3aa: CASTQTSGGTPYNEQFF
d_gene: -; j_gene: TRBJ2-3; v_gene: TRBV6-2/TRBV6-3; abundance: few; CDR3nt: TGTGCCAGCAGTTACTACTCTCGTACGCAGTATTTT; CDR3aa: CASSYYSRTQYF
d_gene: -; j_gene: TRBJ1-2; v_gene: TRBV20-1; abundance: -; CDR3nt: TGCAGTGCCTCTCTCGGAGGCTGGGATGGCTACACCTTC; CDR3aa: CSASLGGWDGYTF
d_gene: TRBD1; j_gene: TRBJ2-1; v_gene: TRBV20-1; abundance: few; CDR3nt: TGCAGTGCCGAAAGGGACAGGGGGCTTCAGGATGAGCAGTTCTTC; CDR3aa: CSAERDRGLQDEQFF
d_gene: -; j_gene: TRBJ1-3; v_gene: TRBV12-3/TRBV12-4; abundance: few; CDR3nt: TGTGCCAGCAGCCCCCAGGGTGGGGTCACCATATATTTT; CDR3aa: CASSPQGGVTIYF
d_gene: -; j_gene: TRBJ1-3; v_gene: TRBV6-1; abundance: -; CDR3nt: TGTGCCAGCAGCTCCGGGGCCTCTGGAAACACCATATATTTT; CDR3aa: CASSSGASGNTIYF
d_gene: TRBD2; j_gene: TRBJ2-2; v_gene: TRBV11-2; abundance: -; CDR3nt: TGTGCCAGCAGGTTCCGGACTAGCGGGCCCCCCGGAGTCCGGGAGCTGTTTTTT; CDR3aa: CASRFRTSGPPGVRELFF
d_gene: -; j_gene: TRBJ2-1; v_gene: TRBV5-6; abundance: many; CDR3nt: TGTGCCAGCAGCGACGACAGGACCCCCTACAATGAGCAGTTCTTC; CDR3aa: CASSDDRTPYNEQFF
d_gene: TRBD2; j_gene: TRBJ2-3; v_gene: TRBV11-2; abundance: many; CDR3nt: TGTGCCAGCAGCTTAGCAGCGGGGCCCACAGATACGCAGTATTTT; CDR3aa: CASSLAAGPTDTQYF
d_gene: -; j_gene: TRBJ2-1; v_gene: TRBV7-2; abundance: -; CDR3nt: TGTGCCAGCAGCTTACTCCGACAGAATTACAATGAGCAGTTCTTC; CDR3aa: CASSLLRQNYNEQFF
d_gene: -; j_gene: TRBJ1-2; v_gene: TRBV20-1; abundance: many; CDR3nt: TGCAGTGCTAGGGACTATGGCTACACCTTC; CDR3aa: CSARDYGYTF
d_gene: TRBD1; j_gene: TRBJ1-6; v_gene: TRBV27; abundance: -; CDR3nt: TGTGCCAGCAGCCTAGACAGGGTTCGATCACCCCTCCACTTT; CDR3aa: CASSLDRVRSPLHF
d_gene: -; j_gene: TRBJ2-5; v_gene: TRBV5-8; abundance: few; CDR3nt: TGTGCCAGCAGCTTGCGGGTCAGGGAGACCCAGTACTTC; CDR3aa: CASSLRVRETQYF
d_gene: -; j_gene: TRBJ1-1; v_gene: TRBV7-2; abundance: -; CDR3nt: TGTGCCAGCAGCAGCTCGCGAGGGACTGAAGCTTTCTTT; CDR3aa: CASSSSRGTEAFF
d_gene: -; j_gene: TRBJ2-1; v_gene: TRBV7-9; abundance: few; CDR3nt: TGTGCCAGCCAACCGGGGGGCAGGACCTACGGCAATGAGCAGTTCTTC; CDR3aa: CASQPGGRTYGNEQFF
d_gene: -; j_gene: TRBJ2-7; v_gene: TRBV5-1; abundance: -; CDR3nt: TGCGCCAGCAGCTTGACAATTTCGCCAGAGGTCGAGCAGTACTTC; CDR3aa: CASSLTISPEVEQYF
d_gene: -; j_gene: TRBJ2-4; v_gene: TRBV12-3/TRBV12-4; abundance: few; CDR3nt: TGTGCCAGCAGTTTCGACAGTGTAGCCAAAAACATTCAGTACTTC; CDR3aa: CASSFDSVAKNIQYF
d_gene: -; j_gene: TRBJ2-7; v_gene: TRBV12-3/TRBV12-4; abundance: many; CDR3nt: TGTGCCAGCAGTTCGCAGCGTACTAAAAGTAGCTCCTACGAGCAGTACTTC; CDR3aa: CASSSQRTKSSSYEQYF
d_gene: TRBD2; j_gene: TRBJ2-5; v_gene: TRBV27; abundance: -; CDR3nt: TGTGCCAGCAGTCCGCTGGGACTAGCGGGGGTTGAGTCCCAGTACTTC; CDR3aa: CASSPLGLAGVESQYF
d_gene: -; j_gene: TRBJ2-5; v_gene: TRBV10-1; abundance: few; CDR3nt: TGCGCCAGCTCCCGGGACATCCAAGAGACCCAGTACTTC; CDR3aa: CASSRDIQETQYF
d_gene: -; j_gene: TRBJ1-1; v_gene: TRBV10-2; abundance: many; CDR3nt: TGCGCCAGCAGATTACCAGGGGTCCCTGAAGCTTTCTTT; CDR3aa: CASRLPGVPEAFF
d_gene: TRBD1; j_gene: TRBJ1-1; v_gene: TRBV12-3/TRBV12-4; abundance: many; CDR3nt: TGTGCCAGCAGTTTGACAGGGATGAACACTGAAGCTTTCTTT; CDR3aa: CASSLTGMNTEAFF
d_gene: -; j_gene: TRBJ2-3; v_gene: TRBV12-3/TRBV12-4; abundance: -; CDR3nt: TGTGCCAGCAGTCCCCCTTGGGCCCAAAGCACAGATACGCAGTATTTT; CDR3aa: CASSPPWAQSTDTQYF
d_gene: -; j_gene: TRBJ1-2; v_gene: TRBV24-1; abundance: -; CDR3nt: TGTGCCACCAGTCAGACAATCAACTATGGCTACACCTTC; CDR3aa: CATSQTINYGYTF
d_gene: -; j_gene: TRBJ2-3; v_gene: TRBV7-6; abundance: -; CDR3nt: TGTGCCAGCAGCCGTCGTAGCGGCAGCACAGATACGCAGTATTTT; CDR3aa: CASSRRSGSTDTQYF